The rows below give T cell receptor beta chains drawn from one sample of a study of T cell responses to AZD1222 COVID-19 vaccine. Produced via immunoSEQ multiplex PCR; TCRdb's table is partial and in-frame only. Of 150,000 to 200,000 clones in the sample, about 90% were seen once. Sample: peripheral blood, taken 28 days after the second AZD1222 dose. Source of these receptors: an adult who received the AZD1222 COVID-19 vaccine. Both conserved end residues are part of each CDR3. A D gene is named only where the DNA matches it firmly. Rows give clone size only sometimes, using once, few, many, or a class for an expanded clone.

V	J	D	size	DNA	CDR3
TRBV19	TRBJ2-5	TRBD1	-	TGTGCCAGTAGTTACCCCGGGACAGGGGGCGATGAGACCCAGTACTTC	CASSYPGTGGDETQYF
TRBV25-1	TRBJ1-6	-	-	TGTGCCAGCACCGCTTTAAGCTCCTATAATTCACCCCTCCACTTT	CASTALSSYNSPLHF
TRBV6-5	TRBJ1-5	TRBD1	-	TGTGCCAGCAGTCCGCGACAGGGGAGTCAGCCCCAGCATTTT	CASSPRQGSQPQHF
TRBV7-8	TRBJ1-5	-	few	TGTGCCAGCAGCTTAGCGTCATACGGACAGCCCCAGCATTTT	CASSLASYGQPQHF
TRBV20-1	TRBJ2-2	-	-	TGCAGTGCAAAGTACACCGGGGAGCTGTTTTTT	CSAKYTGELFF
TRBV15	TRBJ1-2	-	-	TGTGCCACCAGAGAAGGGGCAGGTTTAGGCTATGGCTACACCTTC	CATREGAGLGYGYTF
TRBV6-1	TRBJ2-5	TRBD2	-	TGTGCCAGCAGTGAACTAGCGGGGTCACAAGAGACCCAGTACTTC	CASSELAGSQETQYF
TRBV6-5	TRBJ1-3	-	-	TGTGCCAGTAGCAGGGGTGGCGGAAACACCATATATTTT	CASSRGGGNTIYF
TRBV3-1/TRBV3-2	TRBJ2-7	TRBD2	-	TGTGCCGCCCGGGCTAGCGGGGGGGCCCACGAGCAGTACTTC	CAARASGGAHEQYF
TRBV6-5	TRBJ2-7	-	-	TGTGCCAGCAGTTACTCGGTCACAGGGAGGTACGAGCAGTACTTC	CASSYSVTGRYEQYF
TRBV6-7	TRBJ1-4	-	-	TGTGCCAGCAGCCCTCTCGGCGAAAAACTGTTTTTT	CASSPLGEKLFF
TRBV2	TRBJ1-5	-	-	TGTGCCAGCAGTGAACGCAGGGTGACTCAGCCCCAGCATTTT	CASSERRVTQPQHF
TRBV5-1	TRBJ2-2	-	-	TGCGCCAGCAGCTTGTCAGGGGCCGGGGAGCTGTTTTTT	CASSLSGAGELFF
TRBV10-3	TRBJ1-2	-	-	TGTGCCATCGAGGTCGGGCGGGGGTATGGCTACACCTTC	CAIEVGRGYGYTF
TRBV10-3	TRBJ1-6	TRBD1	-	TGTGCCATCAACGGACAGGGTAATTCACCCCTCCACTTT	CAINGQGNSPLHF
TRBV6-6	TRBJ1-2	-	-	TGTGCCAGCAGTTATGACGGGGCTAACTATGGCTACACCTTC	CASSYDGANYGYTF
TRBV11-3	TRBJ1-1	-	-	TGTGCCAGCAGCTTGGGTGGGCAGATGAACACTGAAGCTTTCTTT	CASSLGGQMNTEAFF
TRBV10-2	TRBJ1-1	-	-	TGCGCCAGCAGTGATCGACGGAGAAACACTGAAGCTTTCTTT	CASSDRRRNTEAFF
TRBV6-2/TRBV6-3	TRBJ2-2	TRBD2	-	TGTGCCAGCAGTTTAGCGGGGGGCCAGACCGGGGAGCTGTTTTTT	CASSLAGGQTGELFF
TRBV7-9	TRBJ2-7	-	-	TGTGCCAGCAGCCCCAGGGAGTTTAAGCAGTACTTC	CASSPREFKQYF
TRBV19	TRBJ1-6	TRBD1	-	TGTGCCAGCAGAAAAACAGGGGGCGGCGATAATTCACCCCTCCACTTT	CASRKTGGGDNSPLHF
TRBV6-1	TRBJ1-2	-	-	TGTGCCAGCAGTGAACGTGCTGGGGGTGAGGATGGCTACACCTTC	CASSERAGGEDGYTF
TRBV19	TRBJ1-1	TRBD1	-	TGTGCCAGTATATCGGACAGGGGGCAAGACACTGAAGCTTTCTTT	CASISDRGQDTEAFF
TRBV7-9	TRBJ1-6	-	-	TGTGCCAGCAGCTTTGGAGCGTCGGATTCACCCCTCCACTTT	CASSFGASDSPLHF
TRBV5-1	TRBJ2-1	-	-	TGCGCCAGCAGCTTGGAGGCTAGCGCGGTCAATGAGCAGTTCTTC	CASSLEASAVNEQFF
TRBV18	TRBJ1-2	TRBD1	-	TGTGCCAGCTCCGGACAGGAATATGGCTACACCTTC	CASSGQEYGYTF
TRBV19	TRBJ1-5	-	-	TGTGCCAGTAGTATCGCAATAGATTCCGATCAGCCCCAGCATTTT	CASSIAIDSDQPQHF
TRBV19	TRBJ1-1	TRBD1	-	TGTGCCAGTTCAAACAGGGGCGCCTACGAAGCTTTCTTT	CASSNRGAYEAFF
TRBV19	TRBJ1-1	-	-	TGTGCCAGCTACGCACAGGGTGGCACTGAAGCTTTCTTT	CASYAQGGTEAFF
TRBV7-8	TRBJ1-2	-	-	TGTGCCAGCAGCTTAGCAGGAATCGACTATGGCTACACCTTC	CASSLAGIDYGYTF
TRBV18	TRBJ1-1	TRBD1	once	TGTGCCAGCTCACCCTCGCCGGGACAGGGCCTCTCTGAAGCTTTCTTT	CASSPSPGQGLSEAFF
TRBV5-1	TRBJ1-4	-	-	TGCGCCAGCAGCTTAAATGAGTTGTCCCCAACTAATGAAAAACTGTTTTTT	CASSLNELSPTNEKLFF
TRBV7-6	TRBJ2-7	-	-	TGTGCCAGCAGCTCGACCGGGGACGGATCCTACGAGCAGTACTTC	CASSSTGDGSYEQYF
TRBV6-1	TRBJ1-5	-	-	TGTGCCAGCAGTGAAGCTATAAATAGCAATCAGCCCCAGCATTTT	CASSEAINSNQPQHF
TRBV5-1	TRBJ2-1	-	-	TGCGCCAGCAGCTGGGGGATCTTGAAGAATGAGCAGTTCTTC	CASSWGILKNEQFF
TRBV10-3	TRBJ1-1	-	-	TGTGCCATCAGTGGTCAGGGACCCGACACTGAAGCTTTCTTT	CAISGQGPDTEAFF
TRBV6-1	TRBJ1-2	-	once	TGTGCCAGCAGTGAACGATGGCTCGGCAATGGCTACACCTTC	CASSERWLGNGYTF
TRBV9	TRBJ2-7	TRBD1	-	TGTGCCAGCAGCCCGCGAGGGGGCGCGGAATACGAGCAGTACTTC	CASSPRGGAEYEQYF
TRBV7-9	TRBJ1-3	TRBD1	-	TGTGCCAGCAGTCGAACCCGGGACAGCAGAAACACCATATATTTT	CASSRTRDSRNTIYF
TRBV3-1/TRBV3-2	TRBJ1-2	-	-	TGTGCCAGCAGCCTCGGGGGGGCGGGTGGCTACACCTTC	CASSLGGAGGYTF
TRBV5-4	TRBJ2-2	-	-	TGTGCCAGCAGCTTGGATGGGGGAAGGTGGACCGGGGAGCTGTTTTTT	CASSLDGGRWTGELFF
TRBV15	TRBJ1-5	-	-	TGTGCCACCAGCAGAGATTTGGGCAAAACACAGCCCCAGCATTTT	CATSRDLGKTQPQHF
TRBV10-3	TRBJ2-1	TRBD2	-	TGTGCCATCAGTGAGCCGGGACTAGTCTCCAATGAGCAGTTCTTC	CAISEPGLVSNEQFF
TRBV18	TRBJ2-2	-	-	TGTGCCAGCTCACCACCCACCGGGGAGCTGTTTTTT	CASSPPTGELFF
TRBV29-1	TRBJ1-2	TRBD1	-	TGCAGCGTTGTACAGGGGGATGGAGGCTACACCTTC	CSVVQGDGGYTF
TRBV11-2	TRBJ2-1	-	-	TGTGCCAGCAGCAGTATTATCAATGAGCAGTTCTTC	CASSSIINEQFF
TRBV7-2	TRBJ2-7	-	-	TGTGCCAGCAGCTTAGTTGCAGGAGTCTCCTACGAGCAGTACTTC	CASSLVAGVSYEQYF
TRBV5-1	TRBJ1-2	TRBD1	-	TGCGCCAGCAGCTTGGCAGGGGGCAATGGCTACACCTTC	CASSLAGGNGYTF
TRBV6-5	TRBJ1-3	-	-	TGTGCCAGCAGTTATGGAGGAGACTCTGGAAACACCATATATTTT	CASSYGGDSGNTIYF
TRBV12-5	TRBJ1-6	-	-	TGTGCTAGTGGTTTTGAGCTGGGATCACCCCTCCACTTT	CASGFELGSPLHF
TRBV6-1	TRBJ1-1	-	-	TGTGCCAGCAGTGAGCGGGCCTATAAGCCCACTGAAGCTTTCTTT	CASSERAYKPTEAFF
TRBV2	TRBJ1-5	-	-	TGTGCCAGCAGTCCTTATGCAGGCAATCAGCCCCAGCATTTT	CASSPYAGNQPQHF